What follows are 14 T cell receptor beta chains derived from one specimen sequenced in a study of control samples from healthy donors and cancer patients. The table came from immunoSEQ multiplex PCR; TCRdb's copy has only in-frame clones and leaves some out. Of roughly 80,000 clones listed, 70% to 90% are singletons. Sequenced: blood. The receptors come from a woman between 50 and 59 years old in good health.

The chain uses TRBV6-1 and TRBJ1-1; D unresolved. Germline assignment: CDR1 MNHNS and CDR2 SASEGT. The CDR3 loop spans 12 amino acids. Trimming removed 2 bases at V and 7 bases at J, with 8 bases between. The CDR3 coding sequence is TGTGCCAGCAGTGAATTGGCGGATGAAGCTTTCTTT. Its protein product is CASSELADEAFF.

The chain couples TRBV27 to TRBJ2-7; D possibly corresponds to TRBD2 (6 bases). Trimming removed 6 bases at V and 5 bases at J, with 17 bases between. There are 14 residues in the CDR3. Germline assignment: CDR1 MNHEY and CDR2 SMNVEV (reference sequence). CDR3 in DNA: TGTGCCAGCAGCACTCCCCGGAGGGACCACGAGCAGTACTTC. It encodes CASSTPRRDHEQYF.

The chain recombines TRBV5-8 with TRBJ2-7; D call uncertain. CDR1 and CDR2 (germline): SGHTS, YDEGEE. The ends were cut back, 0 bases at V and 5 bases at J, with 6 bases in the middle. This CDR3 comprises 12 residues. The CDR3 is CASSLVWDEQYF. In DNA form, the CDR3 reads TGTGCCAGCAGCTTGGTCTGGGACGAGCAGTACTTC.

V is TRBV10-3 and J is TRBJ1-1, with a tentative D call TRBD1 (5 bases). The CDR3 is 13 residues long. Germline values: CDR1 ENHRY, CDR2 SYGVKD. V lost 9 bases, J lost 5 bases, and 16 bases lay in between. The CDR3 DNA reads as TGTGCCATAAGGGCGGGGGAGTGGACTGAAGCTTTCTTT. It translates to CAIRAGEWTEAFF.

This clone was seen a single time. This chain connects TRBV6-5 to TRBJ1-2; 7 nucleotides match TRBD1. The V gene's germline CDR1 is MNHEY and CDR2 SVGAGI. CDR3 length: 15 amino acids. The V segment lost 5 bases and the J segment 4 bases; nucleotides outside the gene matches: 10. DNA for the CDR3: TGTGCCAGCAGTCCTAGGACAGGTCCCCTCTATGGCTACACCTTC. Translating it yields CASSPRTGPLYGYTF.

In this sample, this clone turned up once. The V call is TRBV9, the J call TRBJ2-3; 9 bases are shared with TRBD2. Germline CDR1 and CDR2: SGDLS and YYNGEE. The CDR3 has 19 amino acids. J gave up 2 bases and V 1 base, and 14 bases lay outside the gene matches. CDR3 sequence (DNA): TGTGCCAGCAGCGTAACTGGCCTAGCGGGGCGAATAAACACAGATACGCAGTATTTT. The encoded protein is CASSVTGLAGRINTDTQYF.

This clone showed up just once. The chain joins TRBV10-2 to TRBJ1-4; possible D gene TRBD1, 6 bases. The CDR3 has 15 amino acids. The ends were cut back, 8 bases at V and 8 bases at J, with 21 bases in the middle. Germline V gives CDR1 WSHSY, CDR2 SAAADI. In DNA, the CDR3 is TGCGCCAGCCCCATTAGGGTCGGGCAGGGGGAAAAACTGTTTTTT. Its protein product is CASPIRVGQGEKLFF.

The chain couples TRBV5-4 to TRBJ2-1, with 8 bases that match TRBD2. V lost 4 bases to trimming and J lost 10 bases; unmatched junction nucleotides: 7. The V gene's germline CDR1 is SGHNT and CDR2 YYREEE (reference sequence). The CDR3 is made up of 13 amino acids. The CDR3 is CASSRDERGEQFF. The DNA for the CDR3 is TGTGCCAGCAGCCGGGATGAGCGGGGGGAGCAGTTCTTC.

This chain connects TRBV15 to TRBJ1-2; D is uncertain. This CDR3 region has 14 residues. The V and J ends lost 0 bases and 8 bases respectively, with 13 bases between them. Germline CDR1 LNHNV, CDR2 YYDKDF (reference sequence). CDR3 DNA: TGTGCCACCAGCAGAGATCATCTAGGGTTAGGCTACACCTTC. Translated, it gives CATSRDHLGLGYTF.

This clone showed up just once. The chain is built from TRBV19 and TRBJ1-1; no definite D call. The V gene's germline CDR1 is LNHDA and CDR2 SQIVND (reference sequence). The CDR3 is 13 residues long. Trimming took off 6 bases at V and 1 base at J, with 9 bases between the two ends. The CDR3 loop is CASRDDKNTEAFF. The CDR3 coding sequence is TGTGCCAGTAGGGATGACAAGAACACTGAAGCTTTCTTT.

The chain couples TRBV7-9 to TRBJ2-1; unclear D gene. CDR3 length: 14 residues. Germline assignment: CDR1 SEHNR and CDR2 FQNEAQ (reference sequence). Trimming cost V 7 bases and J 5 bases, with 15 bases left between them. As DNA, the CDR3 is TGTGCCAGCACCTTGCGAGGAGAGAACAATGAGCAGTTCTTC. Amino acids: CASTLRGENNEQFF.

The chain employs TRBV11-2 and TRBJ1-2; D unclear. CDR3 length: 15 residues. The V end was cut by 5 bases, the J end by 4 bases, with 17 bases between. CDR1 SGHAT and CDR2 FQNNGV come from the germline V gene. The CDR3 DNA follows: TGTGCCAGCAGCCCTTTCAGGACCGCAAGCTATGGCTACACCTTC. The encoded protein is CASSPFRTASYGYTF.

This chain connects TRBV18 to TRBJ1-3; 10 positions agree with TRBD1. The CDR3 is 15 residues long. CDR1 is KGHSH, CDR2 LQKENI, per germline. Unmatched junction bases numbered 3, after V lost 5 bases and J lost 2 bases. The CDR3 protein is CASSLGQGAGNTIYF. Here the CDR3 DNA reads TGTGCCAGCTCATTAGGACAGGGGGCTGGAAACACCATATATTTT. The full variable domain, completed using reference TRBV18 and TRBJ1-3, is NAGVMQNPRHLVRRRGQEARLRCSPMKGHSHVYWYRQLPEEGLKFMVYLQKENIIDESGMPKERFSAEFPKEGPSILRIQQVVRGDSAAYFCASSLGQGAGNTIYFGEGSWLTVV.

The rearrangement uses TRBV20-1 and TRBJ2-1; D not certain. CDR1 and CDR2 from the germline V gene are DFQATT and SNEGSKA (reference sequence). The CDR3 length is 11 residues. Trimming removed 4 bases from V and 1 base from J, with 2 bases in between. CDR3 in DNA: TGCAGTGCTAATTCCTACAATGAGCAGTTCTTC. This sequence encodes CSANSYNEQFF.